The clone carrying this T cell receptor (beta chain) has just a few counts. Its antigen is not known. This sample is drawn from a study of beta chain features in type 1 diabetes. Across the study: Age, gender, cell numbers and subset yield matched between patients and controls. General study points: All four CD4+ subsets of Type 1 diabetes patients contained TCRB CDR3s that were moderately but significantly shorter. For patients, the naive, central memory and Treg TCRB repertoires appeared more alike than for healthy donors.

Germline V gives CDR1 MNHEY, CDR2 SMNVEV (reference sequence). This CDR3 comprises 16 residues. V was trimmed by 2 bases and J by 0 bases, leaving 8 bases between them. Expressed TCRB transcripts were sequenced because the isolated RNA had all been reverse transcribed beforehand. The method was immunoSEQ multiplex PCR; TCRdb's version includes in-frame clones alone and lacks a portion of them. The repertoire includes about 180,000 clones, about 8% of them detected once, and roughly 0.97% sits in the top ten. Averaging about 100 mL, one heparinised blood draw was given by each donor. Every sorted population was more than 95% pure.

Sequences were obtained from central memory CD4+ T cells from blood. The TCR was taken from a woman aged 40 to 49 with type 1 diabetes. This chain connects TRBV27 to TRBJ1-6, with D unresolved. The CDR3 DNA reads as TGTGCCAGCAGTTTAGGCCATTCCTCCTATAATTCACCCCTCCACTTT. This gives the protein CASSLGHSSYNSPLHF.